A selection of T cell receptor beta chains follows, all from one sample in a study of identical twins. TCRdb fed the 5' RACE reads into MiXCR, producing one record per CDR3 protein. The table shows 1.5 million to 2 million distinct CDR3 sequences, with roughly 35% occurring only once. Sequenced: cord blood. These receptors were taken from a newborn girl in good health. Both conserved end residues are part of each CDR3.

>TRBV5-1
CASKRLAGSSYNEQFF
>TRBV27
CASSLLGGRTHSPDEQYF
>TRBV20-1
CSALDSLNTEAFF
>TRBV20-1
CSARSTVSSYEQYF
>TRBV3-1
CASSQGDSRTDMQYF
>TRBV28
CASSLARVSETQYF
>TRBV11-2
CASSPPQYGEQFF
>TRBV18
CASSPGEGLSYEQYF
>TRBV20-1
CSARSRANQPQHF
>TRBV7-2
CASSSPRTSGGTYNEQFF
>TRBV5-1
CASSPASGGLRYTQYF
>TRBV7-8
CASSFIQETQYF
>TRBV5-1
CASSAEVRNYGYTF
>TRBV4-1
CASSPLMTISEKLFF
>TRBV20-1
CSAGLAGSGTGELFF
>TRBV20-1
CSARPPTLTTDTQYF
>TRBV7-9
CASSLKRAKSPFEETQYF
>TRBV2
CASSKGQARYEQFF
>TRBV28
CASSLWRGRAIYEQYF
>TRBV18
CASSPRTTNYGYTF
>TRBV10-3
CAISLTSTETQYF
>TRBV7-2
CTSSLANMGLARPTDTQYF